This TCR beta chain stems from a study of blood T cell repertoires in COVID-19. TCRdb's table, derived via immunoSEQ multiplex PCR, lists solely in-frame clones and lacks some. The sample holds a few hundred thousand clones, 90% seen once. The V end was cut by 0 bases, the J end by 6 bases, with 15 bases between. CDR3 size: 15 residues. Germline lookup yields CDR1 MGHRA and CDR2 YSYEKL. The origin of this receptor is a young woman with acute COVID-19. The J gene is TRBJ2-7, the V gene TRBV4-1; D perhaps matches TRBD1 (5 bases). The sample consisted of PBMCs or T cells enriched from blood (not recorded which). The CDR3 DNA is TGCGCCAGCAGCCAAGATCCGCCAGGGCTGGGCGAGCAGTACTTC. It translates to CASSQDPPGLGEQYF.